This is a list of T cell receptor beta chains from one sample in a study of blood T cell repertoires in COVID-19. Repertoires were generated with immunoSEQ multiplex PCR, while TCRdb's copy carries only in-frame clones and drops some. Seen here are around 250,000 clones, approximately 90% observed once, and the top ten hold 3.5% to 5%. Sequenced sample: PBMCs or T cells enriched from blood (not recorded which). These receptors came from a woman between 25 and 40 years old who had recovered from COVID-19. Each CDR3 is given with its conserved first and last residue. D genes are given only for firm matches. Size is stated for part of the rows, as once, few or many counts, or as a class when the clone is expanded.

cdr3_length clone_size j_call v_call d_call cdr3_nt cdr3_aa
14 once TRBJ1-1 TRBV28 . TGTGCCAGCAAGGATTATAGGGGTGGCACTGAAGCTTTCTTT CASKDYRGGTEAFF
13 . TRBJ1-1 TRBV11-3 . TGTGCCAGCAAGTTAGACCGGAACACTGAAGCTTTCTTT CASKLDRNTEAFF
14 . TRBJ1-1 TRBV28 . TGTGCCAGCAGTTTACCCTCGACTAACACTGAAGCTTTCTTT CASSLPSTNTEAFF
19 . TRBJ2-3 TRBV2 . TGTGCCAGCAGTCAGGGGGGTGGGCTAGGAGCCTCTTTCACAGATACGCAGTATTTT CASSQGGGLGASFTDTQYF
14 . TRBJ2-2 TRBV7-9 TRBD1 TGTGCCAGCAGCTTGGGGACAGAGACCGGGGAGCTGTTTTTT CASSLGTETGELFF
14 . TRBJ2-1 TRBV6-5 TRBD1 TGTGCCAGCAGTTACTCGGGACAGGGGATTGAGCAGTTCTTC CASSYSGQGIEQFF
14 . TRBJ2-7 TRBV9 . TGTGCCAGCAGCGTATGGGAGAGTTCTTACGAGCAGTACTTC CASSVWESSYEQYF
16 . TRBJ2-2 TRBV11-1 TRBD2 TGTGCCAGCAGCCCCGGGGCCGGGGGGACGGCCGGGGAGCTGTTTTTT CASSPGAGGTAGELFF
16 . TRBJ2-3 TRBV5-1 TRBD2 TGCGCCAGCAGCCCCAGCCTAGCGGAACTCACAGATACGCAGTATTTT CASSPSLAELTDTQYF
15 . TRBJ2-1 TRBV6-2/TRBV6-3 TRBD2 TGTGCCAGCAGTGGGGGACTAGATTCCTACAATGAGCAGTTCTTC CASSGGLDSYNEQFF
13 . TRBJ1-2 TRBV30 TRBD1 TGTGCCTGGAGTGTACAGGGGAACACGGGCTACACCTTC CAWSVQGNTGYTF
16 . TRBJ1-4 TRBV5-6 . TGTGCCAGCAGCTCACAGGGAATAGGCCCTAATGAAAAACTGTTTTTT CASSSQGIGPNEKLFF
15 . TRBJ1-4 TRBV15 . TGTGCCACCAGCAGAGATTTAGGGGGTCGAGAAAAACTGTTTTTT CATSRDLGGREKLFF
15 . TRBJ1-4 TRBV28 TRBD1 TGTGCCAGCAGCGCACCGGGACAGGGCATGAAAAAACTGTTTTTT CASSAPGQGMKKLFF
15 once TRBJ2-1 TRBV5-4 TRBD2 TGTGCCAGCAGCCCCGGGACTAGTCTGGGAAATGAGCAGTTCTTC CASSPGTSLGNEQFF
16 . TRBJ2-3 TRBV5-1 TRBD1 TGCGCCAGCAGCTTGGGAGACAGGGACCATCTTCGTACGCAGTATTTT CASSLGDRDHLRTQYF
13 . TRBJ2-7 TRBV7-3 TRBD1 TGTGCCAGCAGCCTACAGGGGGCGGACGAGCAGTACTTC CASSLQGADEQYF
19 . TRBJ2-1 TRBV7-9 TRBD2 TGTGCCAGCAGCTTACTCCACTGGCGGGAGGGCCGAAGTTACAATGAGCAGTTCTTC CASSLLHWREGRSYNEQFF